Listed below are T cell receptor beta chains from one sample, sequenced in a study of T cell repertoires in cytomegalovirus infection. A single record per CDR3 protein comes from TCRdb applying MiXCR to the reads. The repertoire holds 740,000 or so distinct CDR3 sequences, with approximately 34% as singletons. Sequencing used PBMCs. The receptor set was obtained from a human donor in good health (CMV status not recorded). Some clones in this sample may be carry-over from other donors' samples. CDR3s include the opening cysteine and the closing phenylalanine or tryptophan. The D gene is left open where the match is weak. Size is omitted from some rows. Given values are once, few, many or a class for expanded clones.

j_gene,v_gene,abundance,d_gene,CDR3nt,CDR3aa
TRBJ2-5,TRBV19,.,.,TGTGCCAGTAGTATAGACGCCGTCCCCCAAGAGACCCAGTACTTC,CASSIDAVPQETQYF
TRBJ2-7,TRBV6-1,once,.,TGTGCCAGCAATCTGGAGCGTACCTTCTACGAGCAGTACTTC,CASNLERTFYEQYF
TRBJ2-6,TRBV28,.,.,TGTGCCAGCAGTGATCACGGTGGGGCCAACGTCCTGACTTTC,CASSDHGGANVLTF
TRBJ2-5,TRBV28,once,TRBD1,TGTGCCAGCGGGGGACAGGGGGGGACCCAGTACTTC,CASGGQGGTQYF
TRBJ2-7,TRBV7-8,few,TRBD1,TGTGCCAGCAGCTTTTGGGACAGGGACGCCTACGAGCAGTACTTC,CASSFWDRDAYEQYF
TRBJ1-4,TRBV15,.,.,TGTGCCACCAGCTTAGACATGGCTAATGAAAAACTGTTTTTT,CATSLDMANEKLFF
TRBJ2-5,TRBV6-6,.,TRBD1,TGTGCCAGCACCCTATTACGGGAGCCCGGGACAGGGGGCTCGGAGACCCAGTACTTC,CASTLLREPGTGGSETQYF
TRBJ1-5,TRBV28,.,.,TGTGCCAGCAGTTTTCAAAGTGGTCCTAGCAATCAGCCCCAGCATTTT,CASSFQSGPSNQPQHF
TRBJ2-2,TRBV20-1,few,TRBD2,TGCAGTGCTAGAGACCCGACTAGCGGGGTTTTCGGGGAGCTGTTTTTT,CSARDPTSGVFGELFF
TRBJ2-3,TRBV10-3,.,.,TGTGCCATCAGTGCCCCGACTTCTCGCACAGATATGCAGTATTTT,CAISAPTSRTDMQYF